A single sample is the source of the 3 T cell receptor beta chains below, sequenced in a study of low-dose radiotherapy and immunotherapy resistance in tumors. First-strand cDNA used TRAV- and TRBV-specific primers, covering alpha and beta chains. The TCRs were subjected to amplification over approximately 19 PCR cycles employing a constant-region primer in conjunction with a V-primer adapter. TCRdb independently ran MiXCR on the reads; one entry per CDR3 protein. Among 5,900 or so distinct CDR3 sequences listed, around 83% were seen once. Receptors were obtained from a human donor with advanced metastatic prostate, ovarian, gallbladder or colorectal cancer (not recorded which). This table probably holds off-target reads from a library built for another chain.

This clonotype has only a few counts. This chain uses TRBV3-1 with TRBJ2-1, with 9 bases fitting TRBD1. The V gene end was trimmed by 0 bases and the J gene end by 4 bases; junction bases not matched to a gene: 4. The CDR3 consists of 16 residues. CDR1 is LGHDT, CDR2 YNNKEL, per germline (reference sequence). CDR3 in amino acids: CASSQEVGTGYNEQFF. CDR3 in DNA: TGTGCCAGCAGCCAAGAAGTGGGGACAGGGTACAATGAGCAGTTCTTC.

This sequence joins TRBV21-1 and TRBJ2-1. TRBV21-1 corresponds to a pseudogene. This CDR3 comprises 14 residues. The CDR3 spells CASSCIGSYNEQFF. DNA for the CDR3: TGTGCCAGCAGCTGCATAGGGTCCTACAATGAGCAGTTCTTC.

The chain combines TRBV28 with TRBJ1-5; D might be TRBD1 (5 bases). V lost 3 bases and J 3 bases, leaving 12 bases between the germline ends. Germline assignment: CDR1 MDHEN and CDR2 SYDVKM. The CDR3 loop spans 15 amino acids. The CDR3, as DNA: TGTGCCAGCAGTTTTGGGGGTTCCTTCAATCAGCCCCAGCATTTT. Translating gives CASSFGGSFNQPQHF.